Listed below are T cell receptor beta chains from one sample, sequenced in a study of Ad26.COV2.S vaccination and SARS-CoV-2 variants. The method was immunoSEQ multiplex PCR; TCRdb's version includes in-frame clones alone and lacks a portion of them. Here the sample spans 300,000 to 350,000 clones, roughly 90% being singletons. The sample in question was peripheral blood, obtained in a trial of Ad26.COV2.S vaccine versus placebo. Receptors were obtained from a person between 18 and 60 years old who received the Ad26.COV2.S COVID-19 vaccine or a placebo. Both conserved end residues are part of each CDR3. Each record gives: D gene, V gene, J gene, CDR3 protein. D genes are given only for firm matches.

.	TRBV7-2	TRBJ1-2	CASSLGSPGSGYGYTF
.	TRBV6-6	TRBJ2-7	CASSPREPIYEQYF
TRBD2	TRBV20-1	TRBJ2-5	CSASGTSGSKGETQYF
.	TRBV27	TRBJ1-5	CASSSSWGAYGNQPQHF
TRBD2	TRBV7-2	TRBJ2-1	CASNRLAGNPNNEQFF
.	TRBV6-5	TRBJ2-6	CASRHDRPGANVLTF
TRBD2	TRBV4-1	TRBJ2-3	CASSQTSGSTDTQYF
.	TRBV2	TRBJ2-1	CASSGLRVSYNEQFF
.	TRBV3-1/TRBV3-2	TRBJ2-1	CASSQGGSGVGEQFF
.	TRBV6-5	TRBJ1-1	CASSTTALVAFF
.	TRBV5-6	TRBJ2-1	CASSSTGLRNEQFF
TRBD2	TRBV7-2	TRBJ2-7	CASKVAGSSYEQYF
TRBD1	TRBV12-3/TRBV12-4	TRBJ1-2	CASSTDRGYGYTF